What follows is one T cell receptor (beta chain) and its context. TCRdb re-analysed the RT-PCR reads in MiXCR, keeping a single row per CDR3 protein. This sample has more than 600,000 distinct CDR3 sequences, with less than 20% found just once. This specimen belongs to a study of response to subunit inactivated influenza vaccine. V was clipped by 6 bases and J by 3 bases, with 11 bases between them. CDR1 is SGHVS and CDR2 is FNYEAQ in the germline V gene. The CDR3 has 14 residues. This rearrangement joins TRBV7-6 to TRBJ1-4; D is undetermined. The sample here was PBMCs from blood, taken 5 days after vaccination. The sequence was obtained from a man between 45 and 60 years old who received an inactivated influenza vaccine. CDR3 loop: CASSEEWSNEKLFF. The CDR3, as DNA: TGTGCCAGCAGTGAGGAGTGGTCTAATGAAAAACTGTTTTTT.